The sample holds many counts of the clone carrying this T cell receptor (beta chain). No antigen is known for it. Germline loops: CDR1 ENHRY, CDR2 SYGVKD. The V gene end was trimmed by 2 bases and the J gene end by 4 bases; junction bases not matched to a gene: 3. The CDR3 runs to 14 residues. The authors enrolled newly diagnosed hyperthyroidism patients aged 18 to 65 with under 2 months' duration. This sample stems from a study of Graves' ophthalmopathy and Graves' hyperthyroidism. Across the study: Peripheral blood was obtained at first diagnosis, ahead of any treatment. Study-wide points: Ophthalmopathy versus stable hyperthyroidism: 13-signature model gave less than 90% sensitivity, just under 82% specificity.

Researchers took RNA transcripts and amplified TCR beta CDR3 regions from them. First-round RT-PCR relied on HTBI primers, and a second-round multiplex PCR came next. MiXCR, run by TCRdb on the multiplex PCR reads, gives a single entry per CDR3 protein. In the table there are a few hundred thousand distinct CDR3 sequences, around 21% of which are singletons. The TCR was taken from a woman under 30 with stable Graves' hyperthyroidism. The chain employs TRBV10-3 and TRBJ2-7; 9 bases are a match to TRBD1. The sequencing sample was made of peripheral blood. For the CDR3, the DNA is TGTGCCATCAGTGAGCCGGGACAGGGATACGAGCAGTACTTC. Translation gives CAISEPGQGYEQYF.